The clone carrying this T cell receptor (beta chain) was counted a few times. The antigen remains unidentified. These data belong to a study of cytomegalovirus exposure and HLA in healthy donors. Study results and caveats: Roughly uniform depth of sequencing across donors was assumed in presence/absence analyses.

The germline V gene encodes CDR1 KGHSH and CDR2 LQKENI. The V segment lost 2 bases and the J segment 4 bases; nucleotides outside the gene matches: 14. The CDR3 totals 18 residues. Researchers ran the PCR with 60 Vbeta and 13 Jbeta primers. The assay was immunoSEQ multiplex PCR, and TCRdb's table has in-frame clones only and misses some. The data hold about 130,000 clones, with around 77% observed a single time. The rearrangement joins TRBV18 to TRBJ2-5; 9 bases match TRBD1. The sequenced sample was PBMCs. The origin of this receptor is a man aged 45-65 years in good health and CMV-seronegative. As DNA, the CDR3 is TGTGCCAGCTCACCAAACTATCCGGGACAGGGATTAGGAGAGACCCAGTACTTC. Its translation is CASSPNYPGQGLGETQYF.